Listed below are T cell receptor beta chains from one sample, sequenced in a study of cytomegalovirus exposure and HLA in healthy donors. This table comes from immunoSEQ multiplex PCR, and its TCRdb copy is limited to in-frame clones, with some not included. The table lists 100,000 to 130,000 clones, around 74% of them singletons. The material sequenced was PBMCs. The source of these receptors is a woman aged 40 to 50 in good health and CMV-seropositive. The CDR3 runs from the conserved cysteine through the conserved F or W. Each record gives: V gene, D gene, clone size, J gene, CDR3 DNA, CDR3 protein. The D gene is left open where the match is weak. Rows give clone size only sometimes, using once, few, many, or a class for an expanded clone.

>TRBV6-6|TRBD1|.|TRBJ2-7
TGTGCCAGCAGTTACCCTCGGACAGGGGGCAACGAGCAGTACTTC
CASSYPRTGGNEQYF
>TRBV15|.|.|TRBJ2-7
TGTGCCACCAGCAGAGATCACAGTTACGAGCAGTACTTC
CATSRDHSYEQYF
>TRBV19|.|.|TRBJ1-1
TGTGCCAGTAGTATTAGAGAGGGGGTGAGCACTGAAGCTTTCTTT
CASSIREGVSTEAFF
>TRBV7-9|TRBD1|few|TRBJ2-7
TGTGCCAGCAGCTTGGGACAGGGGAGGAACGAGCAGTACTTC
CASSLGQGRNEQYF
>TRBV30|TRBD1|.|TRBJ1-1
TGTGCCTGGGGTACCGGGACAGGGAGGTCTGAAGCTTTCTTT
CAWGTGTGRSEAFF
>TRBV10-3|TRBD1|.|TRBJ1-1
TGTGCCATCAGTGAGTCCAGGGACAGTAACACTGAAGCTTTCTTT
CAISESRDSNTEAFF
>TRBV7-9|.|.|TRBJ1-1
TGTTCCGCTAGTCGGGGGAACACTGAAGCTTTCTTT
CSASRGNTEAFF
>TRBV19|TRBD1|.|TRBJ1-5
TGTGCCAGTAGTCCTATTGACAGGGACAATCAGCCCCAGCATTTT
CASSPIDRDNQPQHF
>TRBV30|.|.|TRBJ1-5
TGTGCCTGGAGTGTACCGGGTCCCCATCAGCCCCAGCATTTT
CAWSVPGPHQPQHF
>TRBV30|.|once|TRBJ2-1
TGTGCCTGGATGGAAAGGGGGTACAATGAGCAGTTCTTC
CAWMERGYNEQFF
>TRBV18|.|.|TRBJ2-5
TGTGCCAGCTTAGACCGACGGGGGGCAGAGACCCAGTACTTC
CASLDRRGAETQYF
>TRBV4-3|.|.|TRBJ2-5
TGCGCCAGCAGCCAAGAGCTGCAGCTAGAAGAGACCCAGTACTTC
CASSQELQLEETQYF
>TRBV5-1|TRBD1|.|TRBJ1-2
TGCGCCAGCAGCATCGCAAACACAGGGGGCTATGGCTACACCTTC
CASSIANTGGYGYTF
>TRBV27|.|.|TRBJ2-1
TGTGCCAGCAGTTCCCCCCCAACTAGGGACAATGAGCAGTTCTTC
CASSSPPTRDNEQFF
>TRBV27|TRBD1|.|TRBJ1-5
TGTGCCAGCAGTTTAGGCACAGGGGGCAATCAGCCCCAGCATTTT
CASSLGTGGNQPQHF
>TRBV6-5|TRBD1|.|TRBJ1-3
TGTGCCAGCACCCGACAGGGTTACTCTGGAAACACCATATATTTT
CASTRQGYSGNTIYF
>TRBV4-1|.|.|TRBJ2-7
TGCGCCAGCAGCCAAGTAACAGGTCCCTACGAGCAGTACTTC
CASSQVTGPYEQYF